These 9 T cell receptor beta chains were sequenced from one sample in a study of cytomegalovirus exposure and HLA in healthy donors. PCR employed 60 Vbeta and 13 Jbeta primers. Measured with immunoSEQ multiplex PCR; TCRdb has only the in-frame clones, and not every one. In the table there are about 89,000 clones, around 64% of which are singletons. The sample comprised PBMCs. Every receptor here comes from a human donor in good health.

This sequence joins TRBV5-1 and TRBJ1-1, with 10 positions matching TRBD1. The CDR3 has 18 amino acids. From germline, CDR1 is SGHRS and CDR2 YFSETQ. J gave up 0 bases and V 3 bases, and 11 bases lay outside the gene matches. DNA for the CDR3: TGCGCCAGCAGCTCCTACGGGACAGGGGCTAACATGAACACTGAAGCTTTCTTT. It specifies CASSSYGTGANMNTEAFF.

The rearrangement links TRBV11-2 to TRBJ2-3, with D unresolved. The CDR3 contains 14 residues. The V gene's germline CDR1 is SGHAT and CDR2 FQNNGV. The germline V and J ends were trimmed by 5 bases and 1 base, with 10 bases remaining between them. The DNA of the CDR3 is TGTGCCAGCAGCCCCCAAATTGGCACAGATACGCAGTATTTT. Translated, it gives CASSPQIGTDTQYF. The variable domain in full, with the rest retrieved from reference TRBV11-2 and TRBJ2-3, is EAGVAQSPRYKIIEKRQSVAFWCNPISGHATLYWYQQILGQGPKLLIQFQNNGVVDDSQLPKDRFSAERLKGVDSTLKIQPAKLEDSAVYLCASSPQIGTDTQYFGPGTRLTVL.

This chain links TRBV9 with TRBJ2-2; D perhaps matches TRBD1 (6 bases). In germline, CDR1 is SGDLS, CDR2 YYNGEE. The CDR3 is 14 amino acids. V was clipped by 1 base and J by 6 bases, with 10 bases between them. CDR3 nucleotide sequence: TGTGCCAGCAGCGTACAGGGGACATCCGGGGAGCTGTTTTTT. Its protein is CASSVQGTSGELFF.

The chain employs TRBV11-2 and TRBJ2-7; 9 bases align to TRBD2. The CDR3 consists of 17 residues. V shed 6 bases, J shed 0 bases, and the junction held 12 bases outside the gene matches. Germline CDR1 SGHAT, CDR2 FQNNGV. CDR3 residues: CASRTPRSSGDSYEQYF. CDR3 in DNA: TGTGCCAGCAGGACACCCCGTTCTAGCGGGGACTCCTACGAGCAGTACTTC.

V is TRBV4-2 and J is TRBJ1-5; possibly TRBD1 for D (6 bases). Germline V gives CDR1 LGHNA, CDR2 YNFKEQ. The CDR3 consists of 16 residues. Trimming stripped 4 bases from V and 4 bases from J, with 17 bases between. The CDR3 loop reads CASSPGVRGSNQPQHF. The CDR3 region has the DNA TGTGCCAGCAGCCCCGGGGTGAGGGGGTCAAATCAGCCCCAGCATTTT.

The rearrangement links TRBV19 to TRBJ1-1; 7 bases fit TRBD1. The CDR3 extends over 13 amino acids. Losses at the gene ends were 0 bases for V and 9 bases for J; bases not matched to a gene: 4. Germline loops: CDR1 LNHDA, CDR2 SQIVND (reference sequence). The CDR3 DNA reads TGTGCCAGTAGTATAGATCAGGGGGTGCAAGCTTTCTTT. This codes for CASSIDQGVQAFF.

This clone was seen more than once but under ten times. At one of its ends the junction is not consistent with the germline gene, which may arise from a read error. The chain links TRBV19 to TRBJ1-2, with 9 bases that match TRBD1. The length of the CDR3 is 15 residues. From germline, CDR1 is LNHDA and CDR2 SQIVND (reference sequence). CDR3 coding DNA: TGTGCCAGTACTATACAGGGGGCGCCTCACTATGGCTACACCTTC. Its translation: CASTIQGAPHYGYTF.

The J gene is TRBJ1-4, the V gene TRBV5-4; TRBD1 might be the D (5 bases). Germline loops: CDR1 SGHNT, CDR2 YYREEE (reference sequence). Trimming stripped 0 bases from V and 1 base from J, with 10 bases between. The CDR3 has 16 residues. In nucleotides, the CDR3 is TGTGCCAGCAGCTTGGGCTCCGGGGGAACTAATGAAAAACTGTTTTTT. Translating gives CASSLGSGGTNEKLFF.

The table lists this clone with a few counts. V is TRBV27 and J is TRBJ2-2; 12 bases are a match to TRBD2. CDR1 and CDR2 (germline): MNHEY, SMNVEV (reference sequence). CDR3 size: 14 residues. The trim removed 7 bases at V and 6 bases at J, leaving 3 bases unmatched. The CDR3 DNA reads TGTGCCAGCACTAGCGGGGGGGCAGCCGGGGAGCTGTTTTTT. This codes for CASTSGGAAGELFF.